This record covers a single T cell receptor beta chain. Its antigen is unknown. The sample originates from a study of a mutant IDH1 vaccine in newly diagnosed glioma. Study information: Radiotherapy alone preceded vaccination by 4-6 weeks; alternatively, vaccination started with temozolomide cycles.

Sequencing was performed with immunoSEQ multiplex PCR; in TCRdb, only in-frame clones are kept and a portion is missing. The sample includes tens of thousands of clones, 82% of them seen just once. Trimming left V 6 bases short and J 0 bases short, with 9 bases between. This CDR3 contains 13 residues. In germline, CDR1 is SQVTM, CDR2 ANQGSEA. As to time point: week 47, end of study. Every vaccination contained 300 ug of the mutant IDH1 20-mer peptide and was paired with topical imiquimod. The sample in question was PBMCs, obtained from a glioma patient whose treatment included an IDH1 peptide vaccine. The origin of this receptor is a man between 35 and 55 years old with glioma. Some clones in this sample may be carry-over from other donors' samples. The chain joins TRBV29-1 to TRBJ2-1, with D perhaps TRBD2 (5 bases). This chain's CDR3 is CSVDGDSYNEQFF. DNA for the CDR3: TGCAGCGTGGACGGGGACTCCTACAATGAGCAGTTCTTC.